This entry is about one TCR beta chain. In the authors' methods: For nucleated cells, counts were estimated from reference gene primer amplification. The repertoire was sequenced with immunoSEQ multiplex PCR; TCRdb's copy has only in-frame clones and lacks some. That table supplies the V and J calls and clone size; D and trimming were determined from the DNA. The top ten clones hold around 3.4% of a sample with about 240,000 clones, 70% to 75% of them seen once. This sample was taken from a study of blood T cell repertoires in COVID-19. About the study: Acute and convalescent COVID-19 specimens originated in the United States, Italy and Spain. T cells, B-cell-depleted T cells, or PBMCs supplied cDNA or gDNA.

Trimming cost V 5 bases and J 6 bases, with 13 bases left between them. Germline V gives CDR1 MNHEY, CDR2 SVGEGT. CDR3 size: 13 residues. The receptor comes from a woman over 75 with acute or convalescent COVID-19. Sequenced: peripheral blood. The V call is TRBV6-2 or TRBV6-3, the J call TRBJ2-5, with TRBD1 as a possible D gene (7 bases). The CDR3 sequence is CASSPTGRKTQYF. The CDR3 DNA reads as TGTGCCAGCAGTCCGACAGGGAGGAAGACCCAGTACTTC.